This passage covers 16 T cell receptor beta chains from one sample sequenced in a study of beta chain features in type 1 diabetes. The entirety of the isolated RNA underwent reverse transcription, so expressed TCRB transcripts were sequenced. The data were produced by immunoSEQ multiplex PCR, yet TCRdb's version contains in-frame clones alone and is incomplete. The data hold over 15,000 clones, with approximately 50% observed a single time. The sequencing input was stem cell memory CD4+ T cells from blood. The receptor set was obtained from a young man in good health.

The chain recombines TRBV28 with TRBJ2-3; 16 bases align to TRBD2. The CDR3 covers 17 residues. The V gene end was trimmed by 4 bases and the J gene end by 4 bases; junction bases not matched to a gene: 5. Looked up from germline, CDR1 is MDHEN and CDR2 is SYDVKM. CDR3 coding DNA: TGTGCCAGCAGTTCCCGGGGACTAGCGGGAGGGCCAGATACGCAGTATTTT. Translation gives CASSSRGLAGGPDTQYF. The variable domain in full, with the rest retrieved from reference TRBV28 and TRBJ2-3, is DVKVTQSSRYLVKRTGEKVFLECVQDMDHENMFWYRQDPGLGLRLIYFSYDVKMKEKGDIPEGYSVSREKKERFSLILESASTNQTSMYLCASSSRGLAGGPDTQYFGPGTRLTVL.

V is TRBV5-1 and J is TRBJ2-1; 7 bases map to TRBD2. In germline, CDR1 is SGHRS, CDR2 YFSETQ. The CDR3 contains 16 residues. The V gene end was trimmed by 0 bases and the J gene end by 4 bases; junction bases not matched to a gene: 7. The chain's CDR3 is CASSLDSPSGYNEQFF. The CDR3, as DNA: TGCGCCAGCAGCTTGGACAGCCCTAGCGGTTACAATGAGCAGTTCTTC.

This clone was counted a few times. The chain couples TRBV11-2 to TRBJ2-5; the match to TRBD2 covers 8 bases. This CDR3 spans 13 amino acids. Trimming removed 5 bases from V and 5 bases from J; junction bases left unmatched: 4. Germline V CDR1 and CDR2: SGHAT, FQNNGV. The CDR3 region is CASSPGLGETQYF. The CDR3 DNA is TGTGCCAGCAGCCCGGGACTAGGGGAGACCCAGTACTTC.

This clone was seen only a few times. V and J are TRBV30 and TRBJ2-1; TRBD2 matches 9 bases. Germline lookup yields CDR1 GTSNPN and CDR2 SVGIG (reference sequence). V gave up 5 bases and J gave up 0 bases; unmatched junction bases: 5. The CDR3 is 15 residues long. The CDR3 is CAWDRRGGSYNEQFF. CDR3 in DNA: TGTGCCTGGGACCGGCGGGGGGGCTCCTACAATGAGCAGTTCTTC.

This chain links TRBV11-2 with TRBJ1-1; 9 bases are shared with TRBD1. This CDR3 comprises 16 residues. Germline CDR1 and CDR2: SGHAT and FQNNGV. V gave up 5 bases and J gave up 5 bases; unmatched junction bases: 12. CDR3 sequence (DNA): TGTGCCAGCAGCCCTATACAGGGGGCTTTTGGTACTGAAGCTTTCTTT. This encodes CASSPIQGAFGTEAFF.

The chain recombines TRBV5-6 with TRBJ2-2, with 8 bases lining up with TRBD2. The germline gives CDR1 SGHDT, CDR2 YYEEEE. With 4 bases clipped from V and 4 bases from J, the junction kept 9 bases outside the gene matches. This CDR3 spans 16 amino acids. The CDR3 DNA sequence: TGTGCCAGCAGCCTCCCGAGCGGGAGAAGCACCGGGGAGCTGTTTTTT. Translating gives CASSLPSGRSTGELFF.

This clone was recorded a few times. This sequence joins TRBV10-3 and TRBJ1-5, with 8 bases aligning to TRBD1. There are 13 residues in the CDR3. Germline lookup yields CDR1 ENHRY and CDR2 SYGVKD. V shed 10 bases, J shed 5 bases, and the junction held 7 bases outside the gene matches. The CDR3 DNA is TGTGCCACCACGGACAGGGATGATCAGCCCCAGCATTTT. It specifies CATTDRDDQPQHF.

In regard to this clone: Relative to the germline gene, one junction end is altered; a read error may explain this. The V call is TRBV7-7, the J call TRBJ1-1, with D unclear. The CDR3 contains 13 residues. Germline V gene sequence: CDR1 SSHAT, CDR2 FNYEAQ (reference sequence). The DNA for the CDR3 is TGTGCTAGCAGCTTATATCTGAACACTGAAGCTTTCTTT. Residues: CASSLYLNTEAFF.

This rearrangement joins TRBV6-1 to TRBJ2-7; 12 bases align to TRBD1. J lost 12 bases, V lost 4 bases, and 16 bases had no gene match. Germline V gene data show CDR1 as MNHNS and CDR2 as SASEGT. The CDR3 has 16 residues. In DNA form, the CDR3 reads TGTGCCAGCAGTGGGCGAAGGGGGACAGGGGGCAATTTCGGGTACTTC. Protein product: CASSGRRGTGGNFGYF.

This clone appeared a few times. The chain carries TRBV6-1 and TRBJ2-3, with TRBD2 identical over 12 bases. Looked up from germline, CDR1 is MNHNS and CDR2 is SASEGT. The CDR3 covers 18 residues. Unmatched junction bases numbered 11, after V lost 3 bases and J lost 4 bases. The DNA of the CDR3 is TGTGCCAGCAGTGATTCTAGCGGGGGGGTTGCTGGAGCAGATACGCAGTATTTT. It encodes CASSDSSGGVAGADTQYF.

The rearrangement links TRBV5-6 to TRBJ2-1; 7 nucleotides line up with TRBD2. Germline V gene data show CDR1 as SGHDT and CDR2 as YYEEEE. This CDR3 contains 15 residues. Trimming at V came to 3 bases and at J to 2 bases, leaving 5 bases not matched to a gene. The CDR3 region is CASSWTGTTYNEQFF. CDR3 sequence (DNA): TGTGCCAGCAGCTGGACCGGGACTACCTACAATGAGCAGTTCTTC.

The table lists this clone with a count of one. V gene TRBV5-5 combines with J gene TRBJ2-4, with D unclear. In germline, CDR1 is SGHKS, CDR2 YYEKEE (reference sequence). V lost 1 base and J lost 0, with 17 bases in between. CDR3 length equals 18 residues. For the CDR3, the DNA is TGTGCCAGCAGCTTGCTAGGTTGGTCTAGATTAGCCAAAAACATTCAGTACTTC. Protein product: CASSLLGWSRLAKNIQYF.

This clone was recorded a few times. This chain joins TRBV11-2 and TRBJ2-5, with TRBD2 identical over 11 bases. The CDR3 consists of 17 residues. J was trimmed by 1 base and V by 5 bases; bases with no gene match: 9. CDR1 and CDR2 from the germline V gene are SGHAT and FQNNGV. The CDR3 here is CASSLELGLAVQETQYF. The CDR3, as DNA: TGTGCCAGCAGCCTTGAACTGGGACTAGCGGTCCAAGAGACCCAGTACTTC. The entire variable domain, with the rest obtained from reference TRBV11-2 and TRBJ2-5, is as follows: EAGVAQSPRYKIIEKRQSVAFWCNPISGHATLYWYQQILGQGPKLLIQFQNNGVVDDSQLPKDRFSAERLKGVDSTLKIQPAKLEDSAVYLCASSLELGLAVQETQYFGPGTRLLVL.

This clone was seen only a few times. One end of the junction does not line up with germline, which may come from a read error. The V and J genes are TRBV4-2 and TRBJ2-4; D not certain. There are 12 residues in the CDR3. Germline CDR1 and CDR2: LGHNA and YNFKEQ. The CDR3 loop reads CASSQDPGIQYF. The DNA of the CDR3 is TGTGCCAGCAGTCAAGATCCGGGCATTCAGTACTTC.

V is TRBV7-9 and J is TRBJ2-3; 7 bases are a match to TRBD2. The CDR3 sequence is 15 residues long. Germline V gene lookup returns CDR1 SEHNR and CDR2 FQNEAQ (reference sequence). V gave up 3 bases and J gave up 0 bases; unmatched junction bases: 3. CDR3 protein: CASSFPGGSTDTQYF. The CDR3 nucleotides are TGTGCCAGCAGCTTTCCGGGAGGTAGCACAGATACGCAGTATTTT.

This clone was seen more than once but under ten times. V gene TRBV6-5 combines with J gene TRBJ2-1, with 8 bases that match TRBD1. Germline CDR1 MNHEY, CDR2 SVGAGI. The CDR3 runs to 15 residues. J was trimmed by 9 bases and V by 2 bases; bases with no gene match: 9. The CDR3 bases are TGTGCCAGCAGTTACCAAGCTAGGACAGGGTCTGAGCAGTTCTTC. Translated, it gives CASSYQARTGSEQFF.